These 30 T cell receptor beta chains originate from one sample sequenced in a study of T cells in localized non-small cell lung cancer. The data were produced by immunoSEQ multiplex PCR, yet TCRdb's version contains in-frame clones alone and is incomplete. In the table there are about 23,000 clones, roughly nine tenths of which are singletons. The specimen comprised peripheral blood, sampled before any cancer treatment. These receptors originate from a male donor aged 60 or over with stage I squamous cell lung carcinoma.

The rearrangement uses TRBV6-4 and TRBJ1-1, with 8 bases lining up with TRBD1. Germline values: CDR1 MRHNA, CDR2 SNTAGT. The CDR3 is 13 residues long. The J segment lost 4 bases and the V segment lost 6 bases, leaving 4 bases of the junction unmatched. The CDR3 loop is CASSFTGGTEAFF. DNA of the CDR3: TGTGCCAGCAGCTTTACAGGGGGCACTGAAGCTTTCTTT.

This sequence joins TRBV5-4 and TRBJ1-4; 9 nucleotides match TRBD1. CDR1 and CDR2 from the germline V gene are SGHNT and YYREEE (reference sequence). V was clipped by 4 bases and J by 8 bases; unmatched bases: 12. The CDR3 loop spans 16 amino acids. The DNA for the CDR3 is TGTGCCAGCAGCCGACAAACAGGGGGCGCAACGGAAAAACTGTTTTTT. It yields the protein CASSRQTGGATEKLFF.

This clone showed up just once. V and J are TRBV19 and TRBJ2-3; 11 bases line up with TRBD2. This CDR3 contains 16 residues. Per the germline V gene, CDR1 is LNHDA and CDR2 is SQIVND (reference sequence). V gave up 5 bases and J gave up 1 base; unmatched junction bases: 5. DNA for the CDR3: TGTGCCAGTAGTTCCGGACTAGCGGGCCGCACAGATACGCAGTATTTT. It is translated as CASSSGLAGRTDTQYF.

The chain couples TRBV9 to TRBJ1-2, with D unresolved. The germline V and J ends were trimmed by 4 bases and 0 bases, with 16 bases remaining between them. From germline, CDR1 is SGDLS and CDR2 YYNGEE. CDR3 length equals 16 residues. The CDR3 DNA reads TGTGCCAGCAGCACCCAGCTTGCCGCCTCTAACTATGGCTACACCTTC. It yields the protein CASSTQLAASNYGYTF.

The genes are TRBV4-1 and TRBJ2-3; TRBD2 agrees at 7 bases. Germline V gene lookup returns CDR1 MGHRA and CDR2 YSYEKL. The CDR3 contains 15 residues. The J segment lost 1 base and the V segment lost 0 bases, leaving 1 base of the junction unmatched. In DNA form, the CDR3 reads TGCGCCAGCAGCCAAGATCGGGGGGGCACAGATACGCAGTATTTT. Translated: CASSQDRGGTDTQYF.

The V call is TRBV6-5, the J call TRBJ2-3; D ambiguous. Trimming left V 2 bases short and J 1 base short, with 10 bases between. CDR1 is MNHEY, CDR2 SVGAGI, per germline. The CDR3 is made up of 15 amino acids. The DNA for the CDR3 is TGTGCCAGCAGTTACACGATGACACGCACAGATACGCAGTATTTT. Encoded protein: CASSYTMTRTDTQYF.

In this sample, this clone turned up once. Written as DNA, the CDR3 is TGTGCCAGCAGCCGACCGGGGCTCCCGGGGAGCACCGGGGAGCTGTTTTTT. This translates into CASSRPGLPGSTGELFF. This chain links TRBV5-4 with TRBJ2-2; either TRBD1 or TRBD2 may fit D (5 bases each). Germline assignment: CDR1 SGHNT and CDR2 YYREEE (reference sequence). This CDR3 is 17 amino acids long. The V and J ends lost 4 bases and 4 bases respectively, with 20 bases between them.

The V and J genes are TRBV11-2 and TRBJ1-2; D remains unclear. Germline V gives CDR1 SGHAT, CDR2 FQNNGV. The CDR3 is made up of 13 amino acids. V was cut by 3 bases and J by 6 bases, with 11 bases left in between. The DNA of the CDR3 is TGTGCCAGCAGCTTGGGTCGGAAGAATGGCTACACCTTC. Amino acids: CASSLGRKNGYTF.

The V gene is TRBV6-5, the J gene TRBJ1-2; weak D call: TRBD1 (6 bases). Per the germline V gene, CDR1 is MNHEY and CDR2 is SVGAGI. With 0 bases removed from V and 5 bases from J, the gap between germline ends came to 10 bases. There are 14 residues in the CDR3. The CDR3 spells CASSYSTGTYGYTF. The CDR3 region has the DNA TGTGCCAGCAGTTACTCGACAGGAACATATGGCTACACCTTC.

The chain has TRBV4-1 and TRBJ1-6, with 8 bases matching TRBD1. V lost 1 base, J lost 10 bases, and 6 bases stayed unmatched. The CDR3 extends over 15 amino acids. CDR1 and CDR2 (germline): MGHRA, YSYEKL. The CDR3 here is CASSQGNRGNSPLHF. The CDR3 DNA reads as TGCGCCAGCAGCCAAGGAAACAGGGGGAACTCACCCCTCCACTTT.

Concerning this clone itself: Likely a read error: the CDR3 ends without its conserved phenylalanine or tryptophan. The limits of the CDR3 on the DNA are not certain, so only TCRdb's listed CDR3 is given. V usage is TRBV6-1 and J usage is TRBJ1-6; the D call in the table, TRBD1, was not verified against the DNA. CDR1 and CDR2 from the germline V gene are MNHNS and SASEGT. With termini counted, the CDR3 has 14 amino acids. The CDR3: CASSEATDRAPILG.

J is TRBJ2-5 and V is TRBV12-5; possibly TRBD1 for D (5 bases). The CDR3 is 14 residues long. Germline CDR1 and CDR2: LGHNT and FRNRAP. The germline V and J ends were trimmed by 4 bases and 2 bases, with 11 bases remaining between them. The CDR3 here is CASGWGRGQETQYF. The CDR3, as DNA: TGTGCTAGTGGTTGGGGAAGGGGTCAAGAGACCCAGTACTTC.

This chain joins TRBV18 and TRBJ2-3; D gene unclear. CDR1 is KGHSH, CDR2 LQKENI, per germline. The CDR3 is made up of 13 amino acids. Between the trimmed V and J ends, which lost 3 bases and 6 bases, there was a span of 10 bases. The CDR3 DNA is TGTGCCAGCTCACCGGTCCGTCCGGATACGCAGTATTTT. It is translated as CASSPVRPDTQYF.

The CDR3 here is CASRSSSAFYEQYF. The CDR3 region has the DNA TGTGCCAGCAGGTCTTCTAGCGCCTTTTACGAGCAGTACTTC. V gene TRBV6-5 combines with J gene TRBJ2-7, with a tentative D call TRBD2 (6 bases). The ends were cut back, 6 bases at V and 4 bases at J, with 16 bases in the middle. This CDR3 spans 14 amino acids. Germline assignment: CDR1 MNHEY and CDR2 SVGAGI.

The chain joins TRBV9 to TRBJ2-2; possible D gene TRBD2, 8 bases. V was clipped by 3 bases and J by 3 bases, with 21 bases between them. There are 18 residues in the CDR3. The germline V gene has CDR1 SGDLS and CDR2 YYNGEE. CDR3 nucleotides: TGTGCCAGCAGCGCGGGGGGGTATCGACAGGGCTACACCGGGGAGCTGTTTTTT. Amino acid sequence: CASSAGGYRQGYTGELFF.

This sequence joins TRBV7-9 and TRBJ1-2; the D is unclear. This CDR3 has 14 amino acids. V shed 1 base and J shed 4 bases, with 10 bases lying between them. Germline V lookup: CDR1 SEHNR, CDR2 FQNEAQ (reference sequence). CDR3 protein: CASSLVNAPYGYTF. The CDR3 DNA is TGTGCCAGCAGCTTAGTCAATGCTCCCTATGGCTACACCTTC.

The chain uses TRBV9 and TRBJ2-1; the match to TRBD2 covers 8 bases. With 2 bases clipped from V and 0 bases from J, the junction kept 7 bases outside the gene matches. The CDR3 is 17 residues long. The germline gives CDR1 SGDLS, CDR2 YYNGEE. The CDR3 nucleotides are TGTGCCAGCAGCGTTAGGGGCGGGAGGTTCTCCTACAATGAGCAGTTCTTC. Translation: CASSVRGGRFSYNEQFF.

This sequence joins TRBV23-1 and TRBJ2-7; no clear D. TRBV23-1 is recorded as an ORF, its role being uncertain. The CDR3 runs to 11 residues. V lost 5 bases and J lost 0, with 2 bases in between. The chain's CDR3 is CASSDSYEQYF. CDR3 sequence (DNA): TGCGCCAGCAGTGACTCCTACGAGCAGTACTTC.

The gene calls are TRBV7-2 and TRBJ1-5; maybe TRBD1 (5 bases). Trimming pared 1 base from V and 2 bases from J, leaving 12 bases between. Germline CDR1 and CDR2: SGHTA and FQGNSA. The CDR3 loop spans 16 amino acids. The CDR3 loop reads CASSLEGRGGNQPQHF. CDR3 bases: TGTGCCAGCAGCTTAGAGGGGCGGGGAGGCAATCAGCCCCAGCATTTT.

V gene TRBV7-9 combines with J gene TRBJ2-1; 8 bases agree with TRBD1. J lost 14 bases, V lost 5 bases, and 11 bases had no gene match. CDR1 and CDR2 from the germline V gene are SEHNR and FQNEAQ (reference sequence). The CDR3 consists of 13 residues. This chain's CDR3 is CASSPGARGQEFF. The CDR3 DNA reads TGTGCCAGCAGCCCCGGAGCCAGGGGGCAGGAGTTCTTC.

This chain's CDR3 is CSVKAGTGREETQYF. DNA for the CDR3: TGCAGCGTCAAGGCAGGGACAGGCAGGGAAGAGACCCAGTACTTC. The V call is TRBV29-1, the J call TRBJ2-5; TRBD1 matches 8 bases. The V gene's germline CDR1 is SQVTM and CDR2 ANQGSEA. CDR3 length: 15 amino acids. The junction had 12 bases not matched to a gene; V was cut back by 6 bases and J by 3 bases.

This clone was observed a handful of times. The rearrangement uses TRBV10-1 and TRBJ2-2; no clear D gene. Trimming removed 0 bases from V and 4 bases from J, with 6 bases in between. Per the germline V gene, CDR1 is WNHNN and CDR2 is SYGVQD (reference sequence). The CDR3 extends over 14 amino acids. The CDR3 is CASSESTSTGELFF. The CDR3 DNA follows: TGCGCCAGCAGTGAGTCAACGTCCACCGGGGAGCTGTTTTTT.

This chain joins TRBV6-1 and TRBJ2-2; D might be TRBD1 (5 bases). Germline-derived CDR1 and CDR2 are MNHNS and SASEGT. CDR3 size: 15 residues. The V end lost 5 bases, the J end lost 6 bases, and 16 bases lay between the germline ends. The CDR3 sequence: CASSKQGEGPGELFF. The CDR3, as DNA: TGTGCCAGCAGTAAACAAGGGGAAGGTCCCGGGGAGCTGTTTTTT.

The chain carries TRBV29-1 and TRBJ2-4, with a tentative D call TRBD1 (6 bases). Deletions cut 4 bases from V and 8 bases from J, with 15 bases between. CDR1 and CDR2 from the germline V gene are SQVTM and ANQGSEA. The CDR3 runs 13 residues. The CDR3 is CSVAPGVSDIQYF. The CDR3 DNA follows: TGCAGCGTTGCCCCAGGGGTTAGCGACATTCAGTACTTC. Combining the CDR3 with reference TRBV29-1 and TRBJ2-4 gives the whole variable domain SAVISQKPSRDICQRGTSLTIQCQVDSQVTMMFWYRQQPGQSLTLIATANQGSEATYESGFVIDKFPISRPNLTFSTLTVSNMSPEDSSIYLCSVAPGVSDIQYFGAGTRLSVL.

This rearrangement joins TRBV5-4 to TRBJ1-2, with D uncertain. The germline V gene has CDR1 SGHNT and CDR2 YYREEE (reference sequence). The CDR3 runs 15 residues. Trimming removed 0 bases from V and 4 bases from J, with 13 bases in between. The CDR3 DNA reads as TGTGCCAGCAGCTTGGCCATTGAACAGACCTATGGCTACACCTTC. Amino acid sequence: CASSLAIEQTYGYTF.

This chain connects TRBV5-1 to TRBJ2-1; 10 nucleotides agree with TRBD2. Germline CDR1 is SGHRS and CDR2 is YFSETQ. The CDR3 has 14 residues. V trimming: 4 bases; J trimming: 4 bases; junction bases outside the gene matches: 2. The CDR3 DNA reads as TGCGCCAGCAGCCGGACTAGCGGTTACAATGAGCAGTTCTTC. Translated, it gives CASSRTSGYNEQFF.

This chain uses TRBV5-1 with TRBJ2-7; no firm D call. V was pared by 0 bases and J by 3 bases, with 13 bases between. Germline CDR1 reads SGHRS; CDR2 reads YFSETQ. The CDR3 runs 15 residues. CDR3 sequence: CASSLAAGVNYEQYF. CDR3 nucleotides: TGCGCCAGCAGCTTGGCGGCAGGTGTAAACTACGAGCAGTACTTC.

The DNA for the CDR3 is TGTGCCAGCTCCAAAGGATCCGGGGAGCTGTTTTTT. Translation gives CASSKGSGELFF. The V and J genes are TRBV18 and TRBJ2-2; no firm D call. The V gene lost 6 bases and the J gene lost 6 bases, with 8 bases spanning the gap. Germline CDR1 and CDR2: KGHSH and LQKENI. This CDR3 has 12 amino acids.

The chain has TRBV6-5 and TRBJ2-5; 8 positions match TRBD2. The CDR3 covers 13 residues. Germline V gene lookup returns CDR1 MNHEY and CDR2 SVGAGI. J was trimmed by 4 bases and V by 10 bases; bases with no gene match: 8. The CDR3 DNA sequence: TGTGCCACTGCCGGGACTAGACGAGAGACCCAGTACTTC. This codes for CATAGTRRETQYF.

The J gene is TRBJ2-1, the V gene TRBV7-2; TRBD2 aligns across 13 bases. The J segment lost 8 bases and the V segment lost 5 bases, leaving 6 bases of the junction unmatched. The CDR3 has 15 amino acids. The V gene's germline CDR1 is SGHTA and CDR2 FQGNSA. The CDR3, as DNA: TGTGCCAGCAGCCCAGGGACTAGCGGGACTTATGAGCAGTTCTTC. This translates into CASSPGTSGTYEQFF.